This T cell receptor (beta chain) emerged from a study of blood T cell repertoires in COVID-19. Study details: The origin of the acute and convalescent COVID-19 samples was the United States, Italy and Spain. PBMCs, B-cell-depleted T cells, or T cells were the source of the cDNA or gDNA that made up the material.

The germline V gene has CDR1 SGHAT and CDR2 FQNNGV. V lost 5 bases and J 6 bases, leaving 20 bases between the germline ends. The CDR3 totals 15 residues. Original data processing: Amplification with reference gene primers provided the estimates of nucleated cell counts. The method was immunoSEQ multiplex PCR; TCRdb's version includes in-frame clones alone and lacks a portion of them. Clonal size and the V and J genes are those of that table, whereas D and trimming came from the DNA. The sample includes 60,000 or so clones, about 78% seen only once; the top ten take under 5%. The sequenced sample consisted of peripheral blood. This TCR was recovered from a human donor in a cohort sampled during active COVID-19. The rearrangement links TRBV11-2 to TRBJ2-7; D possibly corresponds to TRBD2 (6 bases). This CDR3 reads CASSRRTGGVTEQYF. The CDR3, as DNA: TGTGCCAGCAGCCGAAGGACTGGAGGGGTCACCGAGCAGTACTTC.